These T cell receptor beta chains were read from a single sample in a study of blood T cell repertoires in COVID-19. Clones were sequenced by immunoSEQ multiplex PCR, and TCRdb holds only the in-frame ones, with some missing. Among 320,000 or so clones listed, roughly 85% were seen once. Sequences were obtained from PBMCs or T cells enriched from blood (not recorded which). Every receptor here comes from a woman aged 25 to 45 who had been exposed to COVID-19. The CDR3 runs from the conserved cysteine through the conserved F or W. A D gene is named only where the DNA matches it firmly. For some rows the clone size is stated as once, few or many, or as a class when expanded; others skip it.

>TRBJ2-7|TRBD1|TRBV28|many
TGTGCCACCGCGGGACAGGGTGCTCGCGAGCAGTACTTC
CATAGQGAREQYF
>TRBJ1-6|TRBD1|TRBV4-3|.
TGCGCCAGCAGCCAAGGGACAGGGCAATCACCCCTCCACTTT
CASSQGTGQSPLHF
>TRBJ1-6|.|TRBV6-5|.
TGTGCCAGCAGGAGAGTACCCTATAATTCACCCCTCCACTTT
CASRRVPYNSPLHF
>TRBJ1-6|TRBD1|TRBV28|.
TGTGCCAGCAGTTCACAGGGGGCTGGTAATTCACCCCTCCACTTT
CASSSQGAGNSPLHF
>TRBJ1-5|.|TRBV18|.
TGTGCCAGCAACTACAGGGGCAATCAGCCCCAGCATTTT
CASNYRGNQPQHF
>TRBJ1-1|.|TRBV4-1|.
TGCGCCAGCAGCCAAGGGCCAGACACTGAAGCTTTCTTT
CASSQGPDTEAFF
>TRBJ2-4|.|TRBV11-2|.
TGTGCCAGCAGCTTAGATCTAACTCTAGCCAAAAACATTCAGTACTTC
CASSLDLTLAKNIQYF
>TRBJ2-2|.|TRBV14|.
TGTGCCAGCAGGACGCAGGGATCCACCGGGGAGCTGTTTTTT
CASRTQGSTGELFF
>TRBJ1-5|.|TRBV24-1|.
TGTGCCACCAGTGATGCTACGGGGTATAGCAATCAGCCCCAGCATTTT
CATSDATGYSNQPQHF
>TRBJ1-6|.|TRBV28|few
TGTGCCACCACGGCGAGGAGCTCCTATAATTCACCCCTCCACTTT
CATTARSSYNSPLHF
>TRBJ2-5|.|TRBV27|.
TGTGCCAGCGGCCGAGACAGCATCCAAGAGACCCAGTACTTC
CASGRDSIQETQYF
>TRBJ2-3|TRBD2|TRBV25-1|.
TGTGCCAGCGGGGGACTAGCGCGCACAGATACGCAGTATTTT
CASGGLARTDTQYF
>TRBJ2-2|TRBD2|TRBV4-2|.
TGTGCCAGCAGCTCTTTGGGCGGGAGGGACACCGGGGAGCTGTTTTTT
CASSSLGGRDTGELFF
>TRBJ1-6|.|TRBV7-2|.
TGTGCCAGCAGCTTTCCCCAGGGGAATAATTCACCCCTCCACTTT
CASSFPQGNNSPLHF
>TRBJ2-1|.|TRBV24-1|.
TGTGCCACCAGTGATTTTGGAGTGGATGAGCAGTTCTTC
CATSDFGVDEQFF
>TRBJ2-5|.|TRBV5-1|.
TGCGCCAGCAGCTTGGCCTCCAGGGGTATAGAGACCCAGTACTTC
CASSLASRGIETQYF
>TRBJ2-6|.|TRBV14|.
TGTGCCAGCAGCCAAGTTCTTCCGGGAACTGGGGCCAACGTCCTGACTTTC
CASSQVLPGTGANVLTF
>TRBJ2-5|TRBD1|TRBV5-4|.
TGTGCCAGCAGCCAAAGGACAGGCCAAGAGACCCAGTACTTC
CASSQRTGQETQYF
>TRBJ2-1|.|TRBV11-3|.
TGTGCCAGCAGCCCGCCGACGGCAGGCAATGAGCAGTTCTTC
CASSPPTAGNEQFF
>TRBJ1-2|.|TRBV12-3/TRBV12-4|.
TGTGCCAGCAGTTTAGCCGGTAACTATGGCTACACCTTC
CASSLAGNYGYTF
>TRBJ2-3|.|TRBV28|.
TGTGCCAGCAGGTCTAAGCCCACAGATACGCAGTATTTT
CASRSKPTDTQYF
>TRBJ1-4|.|TRBV6-5|.
TGTGCCAGCCGAGGGGGTGAAAAACTGTTTTTT
CASRGGEKLFF